This T cell receptor (beta chain) came from a study of cytomegalovirus exposure and HLA in healthy donors. In the study overall: Prior work identified 117 million unique TCR beta sequences in 190 million or so T cells.

CDR1 is GTSNPN, CDR2 SVGIG, per germline (reference sequence). The V gene lost 0 bases and the J gene lost 2 bases, with 11 bases spanning the gap. CDR3 size: 16 residues. PCR amplification relied on 60 Vbeta primers (plus 13 Jbeta primers). Libraries were prepared by immunoSEQ multiplex PCR; TCRdb keeps only in-frame clonotypes and omits some of them. This sample carries 150,000 to 200,000 clones, roughly 84% of them seen once, and the ten largest clones take roughly 1.5%. The sequencing input was PBMCs. V is TRBV30 and J is TRBJ2-6; weak D call: TRBD2 (5 bases). The receptor was isolated from a woman aged 18-29 years in good health and CMV-seronegative. CDR3 DNA sequence: TGTGCCTGGAGTGTGAGGCAGACTACTGGGGCCAACGTCCTGACTTTC. This translates into CAWSVRQTTGANVLTF.